This T cell receptor beta chain was observed in a study of blood T cell repertoires in COVID-19. Overall study context: The United States, Italy and Spain were the sources of the acute and convalescent COVID-19 samples. T cells, B-cell-depleted T cells, or PBMCs supplied cDNA or gDNA.

This clone came up a few times. The CDR3 is made up of 18 amino acids. The germline V gene encodes CDR1 SEHNR and CDR2 FQNEAQ (reference sequence). The V segment lost 2 bases and the J segment 3 bases; nucleotides outside the gene matches: 14. How the authors handled the data: Scientists estimated how many nucleated cells there were by amplifying reference gene primers. Sequenced by immunoSEQ multiplex PCR; TCRdb stores in-frame clones only, minus some. V and J calls and clone size are those listed in that table; D and trimming were worked out from the DNA. The repertoire holds under 200,000 clones, with about four fifths as singletons. Enrolment of Seattle patients took place during active infection, and they were followed longitudinally.

The material sequenced was peripheral blood. This clonotype originated in a woman aged 55-69 years with COVID-19, enrolled during active disease. V is TRBV7-9 and J is TRBJ1-2, with TRBD1 identical over 8 bases. CDR3 loop: CASSLRGQGTAYDYGYTF. Here the CDR3 DNA reads TGTGCCAGCAGCTTACGCGGACAGGGAACGGCATATGACTATGGCTACACCTTC.